Each of the 13 T cell receptor beta chains below was sequenced from the same sample in a study of T-cell reconstitution after alpha-beta-depleted transplantation in children (dated by TCRdb to the mid-2010s). Library generation was performed with PCR. The sample was run on an Illumina HiSeq 2500. Molecular barcoding was employed in the preparation of TCR libraries, with unique molecular identifiers being used to normalize TCRbeta repertoire quantification. TCRdb reran the public reads through fastp at Q25 and MiXCR, keeping productive beta chains. Entries are consolidated by CDR3 protein sequence, retaining the most common genes and DNA. This sample holds roughly 500,000 distinct CDR3 sequences; approximately 32% were observed only once. Around 2.3% of the sample comes from the top ten. The sequencing here drew on PBMCs from the stem cell graft donor, taken from the stem cell graft. The origin of the receptors is a human donor who donated a stem cell graft to a child with aplastic anemia.

The chain is built from TRBV7-9 and TRBJ2-7; 9 bases match TRBD2. The CDR3 has 15 amino acids. V trimming: 1 base; J trimming: 3 bases; junction bases outside the gene matches: 4. CDR1 is SEHNR and CDR2 is FQNEAQ in the germline V gene (reference sequence). DNA of the CDR3: TGTGCCAGCAGCTTAGTTGGCGGGAGGGTCTACGAGCAGTACGTC. Translated: CASSLVGGRVYEQYV.

This chain uses TRBV12-3 or TRBV12-4 with TRBJ1-2; the D is unclear. The CDR3 consists of 12 residues. Trimming cost V 2 bases and J 8 bases, with 9 bases left between them. Here the CDR3 reads CASSLTMPGYTF. The DNA for the CDR3 is TGTGCCAGCAGTTTAACGATGCCGGGCTACACCTTC.

The chain carries TRBV3-1 and TRBJ2-7; no clear D. In germline, CDR1 is LGHDT, CDR2 YNNKEL (reference sequence). The CDR3 spans 15 residues. Trimming removed 4 bases from V and 2 bases from J, with 15 bases in between. CDR3 region: CASSPNGWNAYEQYF. CDR3 nucleotide sequence: TGTGCCAGCAGCCCAAATGGGTGGAACGCCTACGAGCAGTACTTC.

V is TRBV3-1 and J is TRBJ1-4; weak D call: TRBD1 (5 bases). The CDR3 loop spans 14 amino acids. Per germline, CDR1 LGHDT and CDR2 YNNKEL (reference sequence). V gave up 0 bases and J gave up 8 bases, with 10 bases separating them. The CDR3, as DNA: TGTGCCAGCAGCCAAGAGACAGTACGGGAAAAACTGTTTTTT. It yields the protein CASSQETVREKLFF.

This clonotype was observed a handful of times. This chain joins TRBV27 and TRBJ1-2, with D perhaps matching TRBD1 (5 bases). The V and J ends lost 5 bases and 1 base respectively, with 11 bases between them. The V gene's germline CDR1 is MNHEY and CDR2 SMNVEV (reference sequence). CDR3 length: 14 residues. Written as DNA, the CDR3 is TGTGCCAGCAGTCTACAGGAAATTAACTATGGCTACACCTTC. It yields the protein CASSLQEINYGYTF.

This clonotype was counted a few times. The chain uses TRBV14 and TRBJ2-2; 11 bases map to TRBD2. This CDR3 is 17 amino acids long. The V segment lost 4 bases and the J segment 4 bases; nucleotides outside the gene matches: 8. Germline V CDR1 and CDR2: SGHDN, FVKESK. CDR3 residues: CASSPPGLADTTGELFF. CDR3 bases: TGTGCCAGCAGCCCCCCGGGACTAGCGGATACCACCGGGGAGCTGTTTTTT.

This clonotype was counted only a few times. The V gene is TRBV6-2 or TRBV6-3, the J gene TRBJ1-1, with D possibly matching TRBD1 (5 bases). Trimming shortened V by 2 bases and J by 7 bases, and 14 bases separated the two germline ends. This CDR3 has 14 residues. CDR1 is MNHEY and CDR2 is SVGEGT in the germline V gene. The CDR3 region has the DNA TGTGCCAGCAGTTACGCCGTACGGGGACGTGAAGCTTTCTTT. This encodes CASSYAVRGREAFF.

The rearrangement uses TRBV4-1 and TRBJ1-2; a possible D gene is TRBD1 (5 bases). Germline V gene data show CDR1 as MGHRA and CDR2 as YSYEKL. V gave up 4 bases and J gave up 4 bases, with 10 bases separating them. This CDR3 region has 13 residues. Here the CDR3 reads CASSRDPPYGYTF. CDR3 sequence (DNA): TGCGCCAGCAGCCGGGACCCTCCCTATGGCTACACCTTC.

The chain combines TRBV29-1 with TRBJ1-2; 10 nucleotides match TRBD1. V trimming: 3 bases; J trimming: 8 bases; junction bases outside the gene matches: 12. The CDR3 contains 15 residues. Germline lookup yields CDR1 SQVTM and CDR2 ANQGSEA. CDR3 region: CSVDRDDRGLEGYTF. CDR3 sequence (DNA): TGCAGCGTTGACAGAGACGACAGGGGGCTCGAAGGCTACACCTTC. The variable domain in full, with the rest retrieved from reference TRBV29-1 and TRBJ1-2, is SAVISQKPSRDICQRGTSLTIQCQVDSQVTMMFWYRQQPGQSLTLIATANQGSEATYESGFVIDKFPISRPNLTFSTLTVSNMSPEDSSIYLCSVDRDDRGLEGYTFGSGTRLTVV.

This clonotype showed up just a few times. The genes are TRBV20-1 and TRBJ1-4; D not resolved. There are 16 residues in the CDR3. Between the trimmed V and J ends, which lost 3 bases and 0 bases, there was a span of 14 bases. The germline V gene encodes CDR1 DFQATT and CDR2 SNEGSKA (reference sequence). In DNA form, the CDR3 reads TGCAGTGCTAGCGGCAGGAGAATGGCAACTAATGAAAAACTGTTTTTT. This sequence encodes CSASGRRMATNEKLFF.

V usage is TRBV4-3 and J usage is TRBJ2-7; TRBD1 matches 9 bases. CDR1 is LGHNA, CDR2 YSLEER, per germline. V lost 4 bases, J lost 4 bases, and 8 bases stayed unmatched. The CDR3 is made up of 15 amino acids. CDR3 sequence: CASSPREGQGYEQYF. The CDR3 DNA follows: TGCGCCAGCAGCCCTCGAGAGGGACAGGGTTACGAGCAGTACTTC.

The chain carries TRBV5-1 and TRBJ1-4; weak D call: TRBD1 (5 bases). There are 16 residues in the CDR3. Trimming cost V 0 bases and J 7 bases, with 16 bases left between them. Germline-derived CDR1 and CDR2 are SGHRS and YFSETQ. The CDR3: CASSLDPRAQSEKLFF. In DNA form, the CDR3 reads TGCGCCAGCAGCTTGGACCCCAGGGCCCAGAGTGAAAAACTGTTTTTT.

A word on this clonotype: This could be a read error, since a much larger clone is one nucleotide away. This CDR3 is missing its conserved last phenylalanine or tryptophan, likely due to a read error. V and J are TRBV29-1 and TRBJ2-1; 11 nucleotides agree with TRBD2. Germline loops: CDR1 SQVTM, CDR2 ANQGSEA. With V trimmed by 7 bases and J by 7 bases, 9 bases remained unmatched. CDR3 size: 14 residues. The CDR3 DNA reads as TGCAGCGCTTCACTAGCGGGAGCGGGGAATGAGCAGTTCTCC. This encodes CSASLAGAGNEQFS.